Listed below are T cell receptor beta chains from one sample, sequenced in a study of T cells in Graves' hyperthyroidism and ophthalmopathy. One entry per CDR3 protein results from TCRdb running MiXCR on the multiplex PCR reads. The sample contains approximately 430,000 distinct CDR3 sequences, approximately 15% of which appear only once. The sample was blood. The receptors were sampled from a man aged 18 to 35 with Graves' ophthalmopathy. The CDR3 runs from the conserved cysteine through the conserved F or W. Fields, in order: D gene, J gene, clone size, V gene, CDR3 protein, CDR3 DNA. The D gene is left open where the match is weak. Clone size, where shown, is once, few, many, or a class for clones that have expanded.

NA,TRBJ2-7,many,TRBV20-1,CSASYGSFYEQYF,TGCAGTGCTAGCTACGGCAGCTTTTACGAGCAGTACTTC
NA,TRBJ2-4,once,TRBV5-4,CASSYPRGENIQYF,TGTGCCAGCAGCTACCCCCGGGGAGAAAACATTCAGTACTTC
NA,TRBJ2-7,NA,TRBV5-8,CASSYTTSAYEQYF,TGTGCCAGCAGCTACACAACATCAGCCTACGAGCAGTACTTC
TRBD2,TRBJ2-5,many,TRBV2,CASKETSGVGGRETQYF,TGTGCCAGCAAGGAGACTAGCGGGGTTGGGGGGAGAGAGACCCAGTACTTC
TRBD2,TRBJ2-5,few,TRBV12-3/TRBV12-4,CASSRTSGQETQYF,TGTGCCAGCAGCAGGACTAGTGGCCAAGAGACCCAGTACTTC
NA,TRBJ2-3,many,TRBV14,CASSGTPSTDTQYF,TGTGCCAGCAGCGGGACCCCAAGCACAGATACGCAGTATTTT
TRBD2,TRBJ2-7,NA,TRBV20-1,CSAFGTSGVYEQYF,TGCAGTGCTTTCGGGACTAGCGGGGTCTACGAGCAGTACTTC
TRBD1,TRBJ1-4,many,TRBV5-1,CASSLAGTGVEKLFF,TGCGCCAGCAGCTTGGCAGGGACAGGAGTTGAAAAACTGTTTTTT
NA,TRBJ1-1,NA,TRBV19,CASSTATSSDNTEAFF,TGTGCCAGTAGTACCGCGACGTCGAGTGATAACACTGAAGCTTTCTTT
TRBD2,TRBJ2-1,many,TRBV11-2,CASSLDAWLAGGNEQFF,TGTGCCAGCAGCTTAGATGCCTGGCTAGCGGGAGGCAATGAGCAGTTCTTC
NA,TRBJ2-1,many,TRBV7-8,CASSRAGSYNEQFF,TGTGCCAGCAGCCGAGCTGGGTCCTACAATGAGCAGTTCTTC
TRBD2,TRBJ2-3,NA,TRBV5-1,CASSSTSGISTDTQYF,TGCGCCAGCAGCTCCACTAGCGGGATCAGCACAGATACGCAGTATTTT
NA,TRBJ2-6,few,TRBV6-1,CASSHTGPIGLTF,TGTGCCAGCAGTCACACAGGGCCCATTGGCCTGACTTTC
NA,TRBJ2-7,many,TRBV4-1,CASSQVLAETYEQYF,TGCGCCAGCAGCCAAGTATTAGCGGAGACCTACGAGCAGTACTTC
TRBD1,TRBJ2-1,many,TRBV5-1,CASRYAGQGMNEQFF,TGCGCCAGCCGTTACGCAGGACAGGGGATGAATGAGCAGTTCTTC
TRBD1,TRBJ1-5,few,TRBV24-1,CATSAGQRHQPQHF,TGTGCCACCAGTGCGGGACAGAGACATCAGCCCCAGCATTTT
NA,TRBJ1-2,many,TRBV2,CASSGTVYGYTF,TGTGCCAGCAGTGGGACAGTCTATGGCTACACCTTC
TRBD1,TRBJ2-1,many,TRBV24-1,CATSDLQGVLDEQFF,TGTGCCACCAGTGATTTGCAGGGGGTTCTCGATGAGCAGTTCTTC
NA,TRBJ2-1,NA,TRBV9,CASSAAGGLKAGGRGEQFF,TGTGCCAGCAGCGCCGCAGGGGGCTTAAAGGCGGGGGGGCGCGGAGAGCAGTTCTTC
NA,TRBJ1-2,many,TRBV2,CASSAASKFYGYTF,TGTGCCAGCAGTGCAGCCTCTAAATTCTATGGCTACACCTTC
NA,TRBJ1-2,few,TRBV27,CASSPVGGGYTF,TGTGCCAGCAGCCCCGTGGGGGGGGGCTACACCTTC
NA,TRBJ1-4,NA,TRBV4-1,CASKRGLNPEKLFF,TGCGCCAGCAAACGGGGTCTCAACCCTGAAAAACTGTTTTTT
NA,TRBJ1-3,once,TRBV20-1,CSTGPRTSGNTIYF,TGCAGTACGGGACCGAGGACCTCTGGAAACACCATATATTTT
TRBD2,TRBJ2-3,few,TRBV15,CATSRGLAGVADTQYF,TGTGCCACCAGCAGGGGACTAGCGGGAGTGGCAGATACGCAGTATTTT
NA,TRBJ1-3,NA,TRBV7-8,CASSPAWVPGNTIYF,TGTGCCAGCAGCCCCGCCTGGGTCCCTGGAAACACCATATATTTT
TRBD2,TRBJ2-2,many,TRBV6-5,CASSYSAGDTGELFF,TGTGCCAGCAGTTACTCAGCGGGGGACACCGGGGAGCTGTTTTTT
TRBD1,TRBJ2-1,many,TRBV4-1,CASSIAPGGYNEQFF,TGCGCCAGCAGCATCGCGCCAGGGGGTTACAATGAGCAGTTCTTC
TRBD1,TRBJ2-7,many,TRBV5-1,CASSLRDRASNEQYF,TGCGCCAGCAGCCTCCGGGACAGGGCCTCCAACGAGCAGTACTTC
NA,TRBJ2-2,NA,TRBV7-3,CASSSSPGPTNTGELFF,TGTGCCAGCAGCTCCTCACCGGGACCAACAAACACCGGGGAGCTGTTTTTT